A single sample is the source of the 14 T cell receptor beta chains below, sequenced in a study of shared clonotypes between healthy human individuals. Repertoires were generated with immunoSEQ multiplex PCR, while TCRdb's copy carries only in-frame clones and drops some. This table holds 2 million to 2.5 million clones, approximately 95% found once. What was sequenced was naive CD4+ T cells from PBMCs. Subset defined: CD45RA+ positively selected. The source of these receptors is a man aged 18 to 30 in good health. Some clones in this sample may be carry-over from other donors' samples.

CDR3 nucleotides: TGTGCCAGCAGCCCAACCCCCCCCCTAGACAGGAAAGCGTACGAGCAGTACTTC. Amino acids: CASSPTPPLDRKAYEQYF. This chain joins TRBV27 and TRBJ2-7; D may be TRBD1 (6 bases). Between the trimmed V and J ends, which lost 6 bases and 4 bases, there was a span of 28 bases. This CDR3 is built from 18 residues. Germline CDR1 MNHEY, CDR2 SMNVEV (reference sequence).

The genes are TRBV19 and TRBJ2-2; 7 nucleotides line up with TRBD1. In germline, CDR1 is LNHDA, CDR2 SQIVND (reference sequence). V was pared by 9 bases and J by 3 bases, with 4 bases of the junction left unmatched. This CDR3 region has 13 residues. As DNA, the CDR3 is TGTGCCAGCTCGGGACAGTACACCGGGGAGCTGTTTTTT. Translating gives CASSGQYTGELFF.

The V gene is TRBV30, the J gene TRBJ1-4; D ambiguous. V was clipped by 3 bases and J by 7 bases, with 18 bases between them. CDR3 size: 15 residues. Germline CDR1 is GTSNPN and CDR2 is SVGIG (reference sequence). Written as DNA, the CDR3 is TGTGCCTGGAGCGCCCCCAATCTAAAGGGTGAAAAACTGTTTTTT. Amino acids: CAWSAPNLKGEKLFF.

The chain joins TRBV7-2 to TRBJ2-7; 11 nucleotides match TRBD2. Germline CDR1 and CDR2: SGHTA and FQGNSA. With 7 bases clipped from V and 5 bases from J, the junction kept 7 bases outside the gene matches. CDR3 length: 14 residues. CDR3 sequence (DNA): TGTGCCAGCACACTAGCGGGAGTTTCCCACGAGCAGTACTTC. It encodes CASTLAGVSHEQYF.

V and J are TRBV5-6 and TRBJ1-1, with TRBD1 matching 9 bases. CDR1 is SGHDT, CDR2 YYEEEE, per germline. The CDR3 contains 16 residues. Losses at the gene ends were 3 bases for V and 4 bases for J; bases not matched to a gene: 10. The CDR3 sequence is CASSSSYRGRATEAFF. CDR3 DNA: TGTGCCAGCAGCTCTTCTTACAGGGGGCGCGCCACTGAAGCTTTCTTT.

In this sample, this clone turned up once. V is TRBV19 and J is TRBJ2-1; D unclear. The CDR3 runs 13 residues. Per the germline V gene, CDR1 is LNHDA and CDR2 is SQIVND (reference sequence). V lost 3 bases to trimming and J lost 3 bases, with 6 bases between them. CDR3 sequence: CASSINDYNEQFF. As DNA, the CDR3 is TGTGCCAGTAGTATTAACGACTACAATGAGCAGTTCTTC.

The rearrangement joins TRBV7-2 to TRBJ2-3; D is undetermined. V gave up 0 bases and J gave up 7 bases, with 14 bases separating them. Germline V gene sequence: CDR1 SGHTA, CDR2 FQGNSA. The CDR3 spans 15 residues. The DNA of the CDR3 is TGTGCCAGCAGCTTAGCGACCGCTCAGATCAATACGCAGTATTTT. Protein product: CASSLATAQINTQYF.

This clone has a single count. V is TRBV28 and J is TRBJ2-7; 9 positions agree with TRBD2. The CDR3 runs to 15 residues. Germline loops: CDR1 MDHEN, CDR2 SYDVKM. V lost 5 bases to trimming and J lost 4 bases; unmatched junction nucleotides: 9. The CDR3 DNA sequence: TGTGCCAGCAGTGGGAGCGCTAGCGGGACTTACGAGCAGTACTTC. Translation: CASSGSASGTYEQYF.

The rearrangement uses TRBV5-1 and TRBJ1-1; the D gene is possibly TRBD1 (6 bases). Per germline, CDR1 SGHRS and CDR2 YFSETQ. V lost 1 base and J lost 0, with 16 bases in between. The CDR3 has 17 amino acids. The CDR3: CASSLSLGQSLNTEAFF. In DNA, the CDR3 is TGCGCCAGCAGCTTGTCCTTAGGACAGTCGTTGAACACTGAAGCTTTCTTT.

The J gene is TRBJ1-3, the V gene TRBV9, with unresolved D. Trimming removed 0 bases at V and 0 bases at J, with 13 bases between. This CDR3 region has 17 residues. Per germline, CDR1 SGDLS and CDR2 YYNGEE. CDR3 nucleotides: TGTGCCAGCAGCGTAGCTGAAAGATTAAGCTCTGGAAACACCATATATTTT. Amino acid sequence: CASSVAERLSSGNTIYF. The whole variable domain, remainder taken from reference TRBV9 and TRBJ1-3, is DSGVTQTPKHLITATGQRVTLRCSPRSGDLSVYWYQQSLDQGLQFLIQYYNGEERAKGNILERFSAQQFPDLHSELNLSSLELGDSALYFCASSVAERLSSGNTIYFGEGSWLTVV.

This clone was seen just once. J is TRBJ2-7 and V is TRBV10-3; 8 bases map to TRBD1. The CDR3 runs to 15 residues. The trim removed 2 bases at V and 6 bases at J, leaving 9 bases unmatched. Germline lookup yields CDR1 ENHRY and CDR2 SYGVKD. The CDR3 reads CAISENLGQGGEQYF. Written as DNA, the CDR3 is TGTGCCATCAGTGAGAACTTAGGACAGGGAGGCGAGCAGTACTTC.

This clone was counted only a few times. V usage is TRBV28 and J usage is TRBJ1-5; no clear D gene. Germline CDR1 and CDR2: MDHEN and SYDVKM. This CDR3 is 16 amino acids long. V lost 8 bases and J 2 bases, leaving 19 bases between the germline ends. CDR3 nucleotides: TGTGCCAGCCTACCTCCCCCGGATCCGCGCAATCAGCCCCAGCATTTT. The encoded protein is CASLPPPDPRNQPQHF.

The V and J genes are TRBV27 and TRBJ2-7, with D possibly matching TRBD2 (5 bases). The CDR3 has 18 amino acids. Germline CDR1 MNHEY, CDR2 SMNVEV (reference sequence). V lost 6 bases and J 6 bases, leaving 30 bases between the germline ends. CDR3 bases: TGTGCCAGCAGCCCAAACGGTAGCGTCAGGCTAGGATCTCTCGAGCAGTACTTC. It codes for CASSPNGSVRLGSLEQYF.

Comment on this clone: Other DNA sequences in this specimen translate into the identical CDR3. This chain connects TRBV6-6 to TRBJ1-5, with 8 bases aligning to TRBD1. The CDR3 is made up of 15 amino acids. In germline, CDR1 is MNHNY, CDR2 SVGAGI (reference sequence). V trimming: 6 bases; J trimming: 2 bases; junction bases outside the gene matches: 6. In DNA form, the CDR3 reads TGTGCCAGCAGACCTACAGGGGGGGGCAATCAGCCCCAGCATTTT. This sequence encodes CASRPTGGGNQPQHF.